These 24 T cell receptor beta chains came from one sample sequenced in a study of blood T cell repertoires in COVID-19. This table comes from immunoSEQ multiplex PCR, and its TCRdb copy is limited to in-frame clones, with some not included. Among 200,000 to 300,000 clones listed, 85% to 90% were seen once. The specimen sequenced was peripheral blood. Every receptor here comes from a woman aged 60-75 years with COVID-19, enrolled during active disease.

This clone was seen only a few times. The chain employs TRBV6-5 and TRBJ1-1; a possible D gene is TRBD1 (6 bases). Trimming left V 8 bases short and J 1 base short, with 14 bases between. CDR3 length: 14 residues. Germline assignment: CDR1 MNHEY and CDR2 SVGAGI. CDR3: CASRLGRGNTEAFF. The DNA for the CDR3 is TGTGCCAGCCGGTTGGGCAGGGGGAACACTGAAGCTTTCTTT.

This clone was observed a handful of times. The chain has TRBV29-1 and TRBJ2-3; 10 bases are shared with TRBD1. After removal of 7 bases from V and 5 bases from J, the junction contained 15 bases not matched to a gene. The CDR3 spans 16 residues. Germline V gene data show CDR1 as SQVTM and CDR2 as ANQGSEA. CDR3 in amino acids: CSGRTGQGVRGDTQYF. CDR3 bases: TGCAGCGGTAGAACCGGACAGGGGGTCCGTGGAGATACGCAGTATTTT.

The chain carries TRBV12-5 and TRBJ2-3; 7 bases match TRBD2. This CDR3 has 18 residues. The germline V gene encodes CDR1 LGHNT and CDR2 FRNRAP. V dropped 0 bases and J dropped 2; count of bases not matched to a gene: 11. The CDR3 protein is CASGLVLWPSGPTDTQYF. The CDR3 bases are TGTGCTAGTGGTTTGGTACTGTGGCCTAGCGGTCCCACAGATACGCAGTATTTT.

The chain carries TRBV15 and TRBJ2-7; 13 bases fit TRBD2. This CDR3 is 16 amino acids long. The V gene end was trimmed by 0 bases and the J gene end by 12 bases; junction bases not matched to a gene: 11. Per the germline V gene, CDR1 is LNHNV and CDR2 is YYDKDF (reference sequence). DNA of the CDR3: TGTGCCACCAGCAGAGAGTGGGCGACTAGCGGGAGGCTTTGGTACTTC. Translated: CATSREWATSGRLWYF.

The chain couples TRBV11-2 to TRBJ2-3; 8 bases map to TRBD2. The CDR3 spans 15 residues. Germline V gives CDR1 SGHAT, CDR2 FQNNGV. V trimming: 4 bases; J trimming: 2 bases; junction bases outside the gene matches: 5. The CDR3 reads CASSSPGLDTDTQYF. DNA for the CDR3: TGTGCCAGCAGCTCCCCGGGACTAGACACAGATACGCAGTATTTT.

CDR3 residues: CASSRTDGGGNTIYF. As DNA, the CDR3 is TGTGCCAGCAGCCGCACGGACGGGGGTGGAAACACCATATATTTT. V usage is TRBV4-2 and J usage is TRBJ1-3, with D possibly TRBD1 on 5 matching bases. This CDR3 region has 15 residues. CDR1 is LGHNA, CDR2 YNFKEQ, per germline. With 4 bases removed from V and 3 bases from J, the gap between germline ends came to 13 bases.

The chain couples TRBV28 to TRBJ2-3, with D perhaps matching TRBD2 (6 bases). The CDR3 totals 14 residues. Trimming pared 2 bases from V and 4 bases from J, leaving 10 bases between. CDR1 and CDR2 from the germline V gene are MDHEN and SYDVKM. The CDR3 coding sequence is TGTGCCAGCAGTTTACCCGGAGGGGCAGATACGCAGTATTTT. This codes for CASSLPGGADTQYF.

The chain recombines TRBV28 with TRBJ1-1; D is uncertain. Germline values: CDR1 MDHEN, CDR2 SYDVKM. CDR3 length equals 15 residues. Trimming shortened V by 6 bases and J by 1 base, and 15 bases separated the two germline ends. Here the CDR3 DNA reads TGTGCCAGCAGCGCTCTGCCGATTAGGAACACTGAAGCTTTCTTT. Translation: CASSALPIRNTEAFF.

The V gene is TRBV6-5, the J gene TRBJ1-1; no reliable D call. The CDR3 consists of 13 residues. The V and J ends lost 0 bases and 6 bases respectively, with 8 bases between them. In germline, CDR1 is MNHEY, CDR2 SVGAGI. CDR3 in DNA: TGTGCCAGCAGTTACTCGCCCCAGGCTGAAGCTTTCTTT. Protein product: CASSYSPQAEAFF.

This clone was seen repeatedly, ten times or more. The chain has TRBV27 and TRBJ1-1; TRBD1 matches at 10 bases. Germline V gene sequence: CDR1 MNHEY, CDR2 SMNVEV (reference sequence). The CDR3 is made up of 16 amino acids. The junction had 9 bases not matched to a gene; V was cut back by 4 bases and J by 4 bases. The CDR3 coding sequence is TGTGCCAGCAGTTCACCCCTTCGGGACAGGGGCACTGAAGCTTTCTTT. The encoded protein is CASSSPLRDRGTEAFF.

The CDR3 DNA follows: TGCGCCAGCAGCTTGAGTCAGGGCACCTACGAGCAGTACTTC. Translating gives CASSLSQGTYEQYF. J is TRBJ2-7 and V is TRBV5-1; D is perhaps TRBD1 (5 bases). Germline V gene sequence: CDR1 SGHRS, CDR2 YFSETQ. The CDR3 sequence is 14 residues long. Trimming took 1 base from V and 2 from J, leaving 10 bases between them.

This clone has only one observation. The genes are TRBV9 and TRBJ2-1; possible D gene TRBD1, 6 bases. Trimming shortened V by 0 bases and J by 1 base, and 11 bases separated the two germline ends. Looked up from germline, CDR1 is SGDLS and CDR2 is YYNGEE. The CDR3 is 16 amino acids. CDR3 nucleotides: TGTGCCAGCAGCGTAGAGGGCAGGGGTTCCTACAATGAGCAGTTCTTC. Protein: CASSVEGRGSYNEQFF.

This chain uses TRBV19 with TRBJ2-1; 9 nucleotides align to TRBD2. The length of the CDR3 is 17 residues. Germline CDR1 and CDR2: LNHDA and SQIVND (reference sequence). J lost 2 bases, V lost 5 bases, and 10 bases had no gene match. The CDR3: CASSSLSGSGPYNEQFF. The CDR3, as DNA: TGTGCCAGTAGTTCCCTTAGCGGGAGTGGGCCCTACAATGAGCAGTTCTTC. The full variable domain, with the rest looked up from reference TRBV19 and TRBJ2-1, is DGGITQSPKYLFRKEGQNVTLSCEQNLNHDAMYWYRQDPGQGLRLIYYSQIVNDFQKGDIAEGYSVSREKKESFPLTVTSAQKNPTAFYLCASSSLSGSGPYNEQFFGPGTRLTVL.

This chain links TRBV2 with TRBJ2-7, with unresolved D. The length of the CDR3 is 14 residues. V was clipped by 6 bases and J by 1 base, with 13 bases between them. Germline CDR1 SNHLY, CDR2 FYNNEI. The DNA of the CDR3 is TGTGCCAGCAGGACTTACGACCTATCCTACGAGCAGTACTTC. It encodes CASRTYDLSYEQYF.

This rearrangement joins TRBV7-2 to TRBJ2-1; the D gene is possibly TRBD1 (6 bases). V lost 2 bases to trimming and J lost 0 bases, with 8 bases between them. The germline gives CDR1 SGHTA, CDR2 FQGNSA. This CDR3 spans 15 amino acids. The CDR3 nucleotides read TGTGCCAGCAGCTTACAGGGGAGCTCCTACAATGAGCAGTTCTTC. This translates into CASSLQGSSYNEQFF. Together with reference TRBV7-2 and TRBJ2-1, the CDR3 gives the full variable domain: GAGVSQSPSNKVTEKGKDVELRCDPISGHTALYWYRQSLGQGLEFLIYFQGNSAPDKSGLPSDRFSAERTGGSVSTLTIQRTQQEDSAVYLCASSLQGSSYNEQFFGPGTRLTVL.

This clone has just a few counts. This chain connects TRBV28 to TRBJ1-1; D is unresolved. The CDR3 runs 12 residues. Germline CDR1 reads MDHEN; CDR2 reads SYDVKM. V lost 5 bases to trimming and J lost 8 bases, with 12 bases between them. As DNA, the CDR3 is TGTGCCAGCAGTCCCCCTGGCTGGGAAGCTTTCTTT. Translated: CASSPPGWEAFF.

The gene calls are TRBV5-1 and TRBJ2-7, with TRBD1 identical over 8 bases. V lost 0 bases, J lost 5 bases, and 1 base stayed unmatched. This CDR3 is built from 13 residues. Germline V gives CDR1 SGHRS, CDR2 YFSETQ. CDR3 protein: CASSLVQGDEQYF. Here the CDR3 DNA reads TGCGCCAGCAGCTTGGTACAGGGGGACGAGCAGTACTTC.

The CDR3 loop reads CASRFSNYGYTF. In DNA, the CDR3 is TGTGCCAGTAGATTCTCTAACTATGGCTACACCTTC. This sequence joins TRBV12-3 or TRBV12-4 and TRBJ1-2; D uncertain. Trimming took off 9 bases at V and 0 bases at J, with 8 bases between the two ends. The CDR3 contains 12 residues.

V gene TRBV4-1 combines with J gene TRBJ2-2, with TRBD2 identical over 8 bases. The CDR3 has 16 residues. V lost 1 base to trimming and J lost 4 bases; unmatched junction nucleotides: 5. CDR1 MGHRA and CDR2 YSYEKL come from the germline V gene. CDR3 sequence (DNA): TGCGCCAGCAGCCAAGTAGGGACTAGGGTCACCGGGGAGCTGTTTTTT. Encoded protein: CASSQVGTRVTGELFF.

The genes are TRBV18 and TRBJ1-4, with a weak D call TRBD1 (5 bases). V lost 10 bases and J lost 7, with 16 bases in between. The CDR3 covers 13 residues. Germline V gene lookup returns CDR1 KGHSH and CDR2 LQKENI. The CDR3 loop reads CATTGGGAEKLFF. The CDR3 nucleotides read TGTGCCACCACTGGGGGAGGCGCTGAAAAACTGTTTTTT.

Regarding this clone: Other DNA sequences in the same sample also yield this CDR3. The chain is built from TRBV5-4 and TRBJ2-5; 9 bases line up with TRBD1. The length of the CDR3 is 14 residues. The junction had 5 bases not matched to a gene; V was cut back by 3 bases and J by 5 bases. Germline CDR1 reads SGHNT; CDR2 reads YYREEE (reference sequence). The CDR3 region is CASSSGQGRETQYF. The CDR3 DNA reads TGTGCCAGCAGCTCAGGACAGGGGCGGGAGACCCAGTACTTC.

The count of this clone is one. CDR3 residues: CASSYLGTRTNYGYTF. CDR3 bases: TGTGCCAGCAGTTACCTAGGGACACGAACAAACTATGGCTACACCTTC. The V call is TRBV6-5, the J call TRBJ1-2; tentatively, D is TRBD1 (6 bases). Trimming took off 2 bases at V and 2 bases at J, with 15 bases between the two ends. The CDR3 covers 16 residues. Germline V gene lookup returns CDR1 MNHEY and CDR2 SVGAGI.

The chain employs TRBV11-2 and TRBJ1-1, with TRBD1 matching over 8 bases. CDR3 length: 19 residues. The V and J ends lost 1 base and 5 bases, in that order; junction bases with no gene match: 18. Germline CDR1 and CDR2: SGHAT and FQNNGV. The CDR3 nucleotides read TGTGCCAGCAGCTTAGCTCCGGGACAGGACCCCTCGCGGGCAACTGAAGCTTTCTTT. As protein: CASSLAPGQDPSRATEAFF.

The V call is TRBV3-1 (or the pseudogene TRBV3-2), the J call TRBJ1-1, with D possibly matching TRBD1 (6 bases). Trimming took off 4 bases at V and 4 bases at J, with 19 bases between the two ends. This CDR3 has 16 residues. The germline CDR1 and CDR2 sequences are LGHDT and YNNKEL (reference sequence). CDR3 bases: TGTGCCAGCAGCCGGGACAATCCTGGACCTAGCACTGAAGCTTTCTTT. It codes for CASSRDNPGPSTEAFF.